The present entry profiles one TCR beta chain with its context. Which antigen it targets is not known. One base away there is no much larger clone; base qualities are not given. Donors were healthy HIV-negative adults with no recently reported acute infections or vaccinations. Only Caucasian adults living in Nashville, Tennessee, USA were represented among the donors. CD4+ T cells were enriched by magnetic negative selection, after which naive cells were positively selected on CD45RA and the negative fraction was taken as the memory subset. Blood was obtained by leukapheresis, after which PBMCs were separated by Ficoll-Histopaque density gradient centrifugation and cryopreserved in liquid nitrogen vapor phase. Purity and quantity of every magnetically sorted T cell population were checked by analytical flow cytometry. Genomic DNA was isolated from every sorted fraction and measured by UV absorbance on a Nanodrop 2000c.

The data stem from a study of shared clonotypes between healthy human individuals (dated by TCRdb to the early 2020s). Describing the broader study: Three men and a couple of women, aged 18 to 49 years, made up the cohort. For each donor, three plates each were used for CD4 naive and CD4 memory, two plates were used for CD8 naive, and one plate was used for CD8 memory. Blood TCR repertoires of roughly five healthy adults were deeply sequenced to estimate repertoire size and the extent of clonotype sharing between individuals. To increase sequencing depth and limit assay-specific biases, different laboratories used diverse techniques to prepare libraries and sequence TCR repertoires. Between about 0.94 and 10 billion PBMCs per donor were obtained by leukapheresis. Study-wide conclusions, independent of this receptor: Rarefaction of sorted-subset datasets indicated incomplete sequencing despite the large sequencing depth. Naive subsets generally had larger estimated clonotype richness than memory subsets. Because the study included a small number of donors, the genetic and exposure-history diversity represented was limited. Pairwise subsampling indicated that sequencing depth was expected to affect the degree of clonotype sharing among donors. Higher generation probabilities were observed for clonotypes shared by all four sorted-subset donors than for non-shared clonotypes. Around 5.4% of naive CD4, 3.5% of naive CD8, around 2.3% of memory CD4, and about 0.4% of memory CD8 clonotypes were shared across several donors. Sampling was limited to blood, and TCR repertoires in tissue likely differ from TCR repertoires in blood.

V has 3 bases trimmed and J has 3 bases trimmed; junction bases matching no gene number 8. The CDR3 contains 15 residues, cysteine and phenylalanine counted. Only the CDR3 part of the read is kept: 45 bases, read in frame from the first base. CDR1 is given as GTSNPN and CDR2 as SVGIG, both from the germline V gene (reference sequence). Using the deep immunoSEQ assay, TCR CDR3 regions were amplified from genomic DNA by multiplex PCR. Extracted genomic DNA from each cell subset was distributed evenly across all wells of several immunoSEQ 96-well plates, and each plate was treated as a replicate. For sorted subsets, approximately 210 ng of genomic DNA, equivalent to roughly 30,000 T cell genomes, went into each replicate PCR. The purified libraries were quantified using a Qubit 3.0 fluorometer, sized with a Bioanalyzer 2100, and then quantified again using the KAPA Library Quantification kit. Every immunoSEQ 96-well plate was sequenced on a dedicated single-read 150-cycle Illumina NextSeq 550 flow cell. The study's processing was this. Because the immunoSEQ output included only junctional sequences and no quality scores, the filtering could not be the same as the filtering used for full-length reads. To assign V/J genes and CDR3, sequences were annotated using PyIR, a Python wrapper for IgBLAST v1.9, with IMGT germline references. Reads were filtered out if the reads had weak V/J assignments (E-value above 1e-6), no CDR3, stop codons, out-of-frame junctions, or ambiguous translated residues. V3J clonotypes were defined as sequences sharing an identical inferred V gene, J gene, and CDR3 amino acid sequence. To compute the percentage overlap between repertoires, the number of shared unique clonotypes was divided by the size of the smaller repertoire. Repertoire richness was assessed with RTK rarefaction, the Chao1 estimator, and Recon v2.1 estimates of unobserved clonotypes. Generation probabilities for all TCRbeta clonotypes obtained by the gDNA method from several donors were computed using OLGA. This immuneACCESS table, as held by TCRdb, lists in-frame sequences with V and J called but not all clones. Of the missing ones, under half trace to an unresolved V gene in checked studies; the others have no known cause. V, J and clone size are taken as reported in that table, and D and trimming were inferred from the DNA itself. The sample yields about 960,000 clones; less than 85% were counted once. The ten top clones hold approximately 1.5% of the sample.

Recombination linked TRBV30 to TRBJ2-7; TRBD1 aligns with 10 central bases. Specimen: memory CD4+ T cells sorted from blood. According to the study, the label for this sample's cell subset or site signals: CD45RA-negative fraction. This clonotype was sampled from a man between 18 and 29 years old in good health. The CDR3 protein: CAWRHLRDRGYEQYF. The sequenced DNA is TGTGCCTGGAGGCACCTCCGGGACAGGGGCTACGAGCAGTACTTC.